A selection of T cell receptor beta chains follows, all from one sample in a study of T-cell reconstitution after alpha-beta-depleted transplantation in children. A single record per CDR3 protein comes from TCRdb applying MiXCR to the PCR reads. The table shows almost 600,000 distinct CDR3 sequences, with over 25% occurring only once. Sequencing used PBMCs, obtained before TCRalphabeta/CD19-depleted stem cell transplant. These receptors originate from a boy less than two years old with Wiskott-Aldrich syndrome, due to receive a stem cell transplant. CDR3s include the opening cysteine and the closing phenylalanine or tryptophan. D genes are given only for firm matches. Expanded clones get a size class; other rows say once, few or many, or leave the size out.

J: TRBJ2-2; D: NA; V: TRBV5-6; size: NA; DNA: TGTGCCAGCAGCTTCGACCTCACCGGGGAGCTGTTTTTT; CDR3: CASSFDLTGELFF
J: TRBJ2-1; D: NA; V: TRBV30; size: NA; DNA: TGTGCCTGGAGTGTAAGGACACAGGGATCAGGGCAGTTCTTC; CDR3: CAWSVRTQGSGQFF
J: TRBJ1-1; D: NA; V: TRBV29-1; size: few; DNA: TGCAGCGTTATTGGACAGAAGAACACTGAAGCTTTCTTT; CDR3: CSVIGQKNTEAFF
J: TRBJ2-7; D: TRBD1; V: TRBV5-1; size: few; DNA: TGCGCCAGCAGCTTACTCGCCGGGACAGTCTCCTACGAGCAGTACTTC; CDR3: CASSLLAGTVSYEQYF
J: TRBJ2-2; D: TRBD1; V: TRBV12-3/TRBV12-4; size: few; DNA: TGTGCCAGCAGACAACAGGGGAGCGGGGAGCTGTTTTTT; CDR3: CASRQQGSGELFF
J: TRBJ2-3; D: NA; V: TRBV6-5; size: NA; DNA: TGTGCCAGCAGTTACATGGGGGGCGTCACAGATACGCAGTATTTT; CDR3: CASSYMGGVTDTQYF
J: TRBJ2-6; D: TRBD1; V: TRBV30; size: NA; DNA: TGTGCCTGGAAGGGACAGTCCAACGTCCTGACTTTC; CDR3: CAWKGQSNVLTF
J: TRBJ2-7; D: NA; V: TRBV5-1; size: few; DNA: TGCGCCAGCAGCTTGGGTTACGCGGAAGAGCAGTACTTC; CDR3: CASSLGYAEEQYF
J: TRBJ2-7; D: TRBD1; V: TRBV30; size: few; DNA: TGTGCCTGGCGCACCGGGACAGGGGGCGAGCAGTACTTC; CDR3: CAWRTGTGGEQYF
J: TRBJ2-1; D: TRBD1; V: TRBV20-1; size: few; DNA: TGCAGTGCTTCCTCAGGGGGAAACAATGAGCAGTTCTTC; CDR3: CSASSGGNNEQFF
J: TRBJ1-2; D: NA; V: TRBV11-2; size: NA; DNA: TGTGCCAGCAGCTTACATTCAGCAGGCTATGGCTACACCTTC; CDR3: CASSLHSAGYGYTF
J: TRBJ1-6; D: TRBD1; V: TRBV25-1; size: NA; DNA: TGTGCCAGCAGTGAAGGACAGGGGAGTTCACCCCTCCACTTT; CDR3: CASSEGQGSSPLHF
J: TRBJ2-3; D: TRBD1; V: TRBV5-5; size: few; DNA: TGTGCCAGCAGCCGAACAGGGGGATTCGCAGATACGCAGTATTTT; CDR3: CASSRTGGFADTQYF
J: TRBJ2-5; D: TRBD2; V: TRBV5-6; size: once; DNA: TGTGCCAGCAGCCCAACGACTAGCGGGGAGACCCAGTACTTC; CDR3: CASSPTTSGETQYF
J: TRBJ2-1; D: NA; V: TRBV18; size: NA; DNA: TGTGCCAGCTCACCATTAAGCGGCGAGTACAATGAGCAGTTCTTC; CDR3: CASSPLSGEYNEQFF
J: TRBJ2-7; D: TRBD2; V: TRBV20-1; size: NA; DNA: TGCAGTGTAAGTGGACTAGCACGTCTCGAGCAGTACTTC; CDR3: CSVSGLARLEQYF
J: TRBJ2-1; D: NA; V: TRBV5-1; size: NA; DNA: TGCGCCAGCGGAGTCTCGGTCGATGAGCAGTTCTTC; CDR3: CASGVSVDEQFF
J: TRBJ2-7; D: TRBD1; V: TRBV7-9; size: NA; DNA: TGTGCCAGCAGCCCCGGGACAGCTAGGGAGCAGTACTTC; CDR3: CASSPGTAREQYF
J: TRBJ2-7; D: NA; V: TRBV10-3; size: NA; DNA: TGTGCCATCACCGACCGGGACCCCAACTCGCAGTACTTC; CDR3: CAITDRDPNSQYF
J: TRBJ2-4; D: NA; V: TRBV20-1; size: few; DNA: TGCAGTGCTAGAGATTCACTAGCCAAAAACATTCAGTACTTC; CDR3: CSARDSLAKNIQYF
J: TRBJ2-3; D: TRBD2; V: TRBV5-1; size: few; DNA: TGCGCCAGCAGCTTGGAGGGACTAGGGTTGGATACGCAGTATTTT; CDR3: CASSLEGLGLDTQYF
J: TRBJ2-2; D: TRBD2; V: TRBV5-5; size: few; DNA: TGTGCCAGCAGCTTGGTCCGGGAGGGCGGGGAGCTGTTTTTT; CDR3: CASSLVREGGELFF
J: TRBJ2-5; D: TRBD1; V: TRBV6-2/TRBV6-3; size: NA; DNA: TGTGCCAGCAGTACCCGACAGGGGCCGGGGGAGACCCAGTACTTC; CDR3: CASSTRQGPGETQYF
J: TRBJ1-2; D: NA; V: TRBV4-1; size: few; DNA: TGCGCCAGCAGCCAAGATCGGGATACAGGCTACTATGGCTACACCTTC; CDR3: CASSQDRDTGYYGYTF
J: TRBJ1-2; D: NA; V: TRBV18; size: few; DNA: TGTGCCAGCTCACCAGAGGTCGGTGACTATGGCTACACCTTC; CDR3: CASSPEVGDYGYTF
J: TRBJ2-1; D: TRBD2; V: TRBV5-1; size: NA; DNA: TGCGCCAGCGGGATTGCGGGACTATACTACAATGAGCAGTTCTTC; CDR3: CASGIAGLYYNEQFF
J: TRBJ1-2; D: NA; V: TRBV5-5; size: NA; DNA: TGTGCCAGCAGCCCCGCAGGGGACTATGGCTACACCTTC; CDR3: CASSPAGDYGYTF
J: TRBJ1-6; D: NA; V: TRBV27; size: NA; DNA: TGTGCCAGCAGCCCACTCCCGACGCCCGTCAATTCACCCCTCCACTTT; CDR3: CASSPLPTPVNSPLHF
J: TRBJ2-3; D: TRBD2; V: TRBV5-1; size: NA; DNA: TGCGCCAGCAGCTCGGGACTAGCGGGAGATAATACGCAGTATTTT; CDR3: CASSSGLAGDNTQYF
J: TRBJ1-6; D: TRBD1; V: TRBV7-2; size: few; DNA: TGTGCCAGCAGTGACAGGGTGGGCTCACCCCTCCACTTT; CDR3: CASSDRVGSPLHF
J: TRBJ2-3; D: NA; V: TRBV2; size: once; DNA: TGTGCCAGCGCGGAGGGTACGCAGTATTTT; CDR3: CASAEGTQYF
J: TRBJ1-3; D: NA; V: TRBV6-1; size: NA; DNA: TGTGCCAGCAGTCGCGGGGGCACTGGAAACACCATATATTTT; CDR3: CASSRGGTGNTIYF
J: TRBJ2-1; D: TRBD2; V: TRBV20-1; size: few; DNA: TGCAGTGCTACCCCAGGTAGCGGGTATTACAATGAGCAGTTCTTC; CDR3: CSATPGSGYYNEQFF
J: TRBJ1-3; D: TRBD1; V: TRBV29-1; size: NA; DNA: TGCAGCGTGCAAACCGGGACAGTCTACTCTGGAAACACCATATATTTT; CDR3: CSVQTGTVYSGNTIYF
J: TRBJ2-1; D: TRBD2; V: TRBV4-2; size: few; DNA: TGTGCCAGCAGCCGCCGGACTAGCGGGAGGATGAATGAGCAGTTCTTC; CDR3: CASSRRTSGRMNEQFF
J: TRBJ2-3; D: TRBD2; V: TRBV12-3/TRBV12-4; size: NA; DNA: TGTGCCAGCAGCCTGGGGGGGGTCAACACAGATACGCAGTATTTT; CDR3: CASSLGGVNTDTQYF
J: TRBJ2-1; D: TRBD2; V: TRBV7-9; size: NA; DNA: TGTGCCAGCAGCGGCAGCGGGACGGGGGTGGAGCAGTTCTTC; CDR3: CASSGSGTGVEQFF
J: TRBJ2-1; D: TRBD2; V: TRBV5-1; size: few; DNA: TGCGCCAGCAGCTTGGTTAGCGGGCGCTACAATGAGCAGTTCTTC; CDR3: CASSLVSGRYNEQFF
J: TRBJ2-2; D: NA; V: TRBV6-2/TRBV6-3; size: NA; DNA: TGTGCCAGCAGTTTCACCGGGACTCTCACCGGGGAGCTGTTTTTT; CDR3: CASSFTGTLTGELFF
J: TRBJ2-5; D: TRBD2; V: TRBV5-1; size: few; DNA: TGCGCCAGCAGCCCCGGGACTACCCAAGAGACCCAGTACTTC; CDR3: CASSPGTTQETQYF
J: TRBJ1-5; D: NA; V: TRBV10-3; size: NA; DNA: TGTGCCATCAGTAACCAGCCGGGGAATCAGCCCCAGCATTTT; CDR3: CAISNQPGNQPQHF
J: TRBJ1-1; D: NA; V: TRBV6-1; size: few; DNA: TGTGCCGCCAACAGGGCCATGAACACTGAAGCTTTCTTT; CDR3: CAANRAMNTEAFF
J: TRBJ1-6; D: NA; V: TRBV7-2; size: many; DNA: TGTGCCAGCAGCGCATTTCGCGGAGGCATCTATAATTCACCCCTCCACTTT; CDR3: CASSAFRGGIYNSPLHF
J: TRBJ2-5; D: TRBD1; V: TRBV3-1; size: NA; DNA: TGTGCCAGCAGCCAAGTAGGGGGCAGGAGCCAAGAGACCCAGTACTTC; CDR3: CASSQVGGRSQETQYF
J: TRBJ2-1; D: TRBD1; V: TRBV11-2; size: NA; DNA: TGTGCCAGCGAGCAAGGGGGCCCCTACAATGAGCAGTTCTTC; CDR3: CASEQGGPYNEQFF
J: TRBJ1-5; D: NA; V: TRBV20-1; size: few; DNA: TGCAGTGCTAGAGATGGGGGTCAGTCTAATCAGCCCCAGCATTTT; CDR3: CSARDGGQSNQPQHF
J: TRBJ2-5; D: TRBD1; V: TRBV5-1; size: few; DNA: TGCGCCAGCAGCCTACTAGACAGGGGGAGAGAGACCCAGTACTTC; CDR3: CASSLLDRGRETQYF
J: TRBJ1-5; D: NA; V: TRBV5-1; size: few; DNA: TGCGCCAGCAGCTTGGACGGCGGGGTTCAGCCCCAGCATTTT; CDR3: CASSLDGGVQPQHF
J: TRBJ2-5; D: NA; V: TRBV18; size: NA; DNA: TGTGCCAGCTCACCACCGACAGAGACCCAGTACTTC; CDR3: CASSPPTETQYF
J: TRBJ2-7; D: TRBD2; V: TRBV29-1; size: NA; DNA: TGCAGCGTCAAAAAGGGCGCTAGCGGTACCTACGAGCAGTACTTC; CDR3: CSVKKGASGTYEQYF
J: TRBJ2-1; D: TRBD2; V: TRBV6-1; size: NA; DNA: TGTGCCAGCAGTCAAGCTGGACTAGCGGGCAATGAGCAGTTCTTC; CDR3: CASSQAGLAGNEQFF
J: TRBJ2-3; D: NA; V: TRBV29-1; size: few; DNA: TGCAGCGGGACCCGGGTGGCCACAGATACGCAGTATTTT; CDR3: CSGTRVATDTQYF
J: TRBJ2-7; D: NA; V: TRBV24-1; size: NA; DNA: TGTGCCACCAGTGTTGACGGGGACCCCTACGAGCAGTACTTC; CDR3: CATSVDGDPYEQYF
J: TRBJ2-1; D: NA; V: TRBV20-1; size: NA; DNA: TGCAGTGCTATAGGTAGGGTCAATGAGCAGTTCTTC; CDR3: CSAIGRVNEQFF
J: TRBJ1-3; D: NA; V: TRBV5-5; size: NA; DNA: TGTGCCAGCAGCTCGCCTCTAAGGGGCTCTGGAAACACCATATATTTT; CDR3: CASSSPLRGSGNTIYF
J: TRBJ2-7; D: TRBD1; V: TRBV6-1; size: NA; DNA: TGTGCCAGCACCGAACGGACAGGATTCAGACACGAGCAGTACTTC; CDR3: CASTERTGFRHEQYF
J: TRBJ2-7; D: TRBD2; V: TRBV2; size: NA; DNA: TGTGCCAGCAGTTTACTGCTAGCGGGAGGATCTTCATCCTACGAGCAGTACTTC; CDR3: CASSLLLAGGSSSYEQYF
J: TRBJ2-5; D: NA; V: TRBV27; size: few; DNA: TGTGCCAGCAGTTTGGTTAGGGGAGAGACCCAGTACTTC; CDR3: CASSLVRGETQYF
J: TRBJ2-7; D: NA; V: TRBV30; size: once; DNA: TGTGCCTGGAGTGTAACGGGATACGAGCAGTACTTC; CDR3: CAWSVTGYEQYF
J: TRBJ1-5; D: TRBD1; V: TRBV6-1; size: few; DNA: TGTGCCAGCAGGGACAGGGGGCTCAATCAGCCCCAGCATTTT; CDR3: CASRDRGLNQPQHF